This TCR beta chain was captured in a study of control samples from healthy donors and cancer patients (dated by TCRdb to 2019 to 2021). The germline V gene (reference sequence) supplies CDR1 LNHDA and CDR2 SQIVND. Trimming accounts for 7 bases at V and 0 bases at J, while the number of junction bases matched to no gene is 11. There are 18 amino acids in the CDR3, from cysteine to phenylalanine inclusive. The kept DNA is CDR3 alone, 54 bases in frame from the first base. Receptor amplification or capture employed the immunoSEQ multiplex PCR assay. TCRdb obtained this table from immuneACCESS and retained in-frame rearrangements with V and J assigned. These tables miss some clones; where compared with another copy, unresolved V genes account for less than half of the shortfall, and the remainder is unexplained. The sample table records over 60,000 clones; approximately 85% of these occur just once. Together, the top ten hold roughly 5.1% of the sample.

With respect to this clone: Its antigen remains undetermined. No much larger clone exists at a distance of one base, and base qualities are not known.

The chain is assembled from TRBV19 and TRBJ2-6; 8 central bases correspond to TRBD1. The material sequenced was blood. This clonotype was sampled from a man aged 35 to 55 in good health. CDR3 sequence: CASTPRTGLISGANVLTF. The DNA is as follows: TGTGCCAGTACCCCCCGGACAGGGTTAATCTCTGGGGCCAACGTCCTGACTTTC. With all but the CDR3 taken from the reference TRBV19 and TRBJ2-6 genes, the full variable domain is: DGGITQSPKYLFRKEGQNVTLSCEQNLNHDAMYWYRQDPGQGLRLIYYSQIVNDFQKGDIAEGYSVSREKKESFPLTVTSAQKNPTAFYLCASTPRTGLISGANVLTFGAGSRLTVL.